This T cell receptor (beta chain) was obtained from a study of cytomegalovirus exposure and HLA in healthy donors. Study results and limitations: A later analysis associated approximately 17,000 TCR beta sequences with HLA alleles at a 0.05 false discovery rate. The investigators catalogued under 200 TCR beta chains as cytomegalovirus-associated. Common viral pathogens were later found to be apparently linked to several of the most significant clusters.

V lost 0 bases to trimming and J lost 7 bases, with 13 bases between them. Germline-derived CDR1 and CDR2 are ENHRY and SYGVKD. The CDR3 is made up of 15 amino acids. Amplification used 60 Vbeta primers and 13 Jbeta primers. In the source study's methods: About 11 million of tens of millions of unique TCR beta chains were shared, per a later count. The method was immunoSEQ multiplex PCR; TCRdb's version includes in-frame clones alone and lacks a portion of them. That table gives V, J and clone size, and the DNA gave D and trimming. This sample's clone table lists roughly 100,000 clones. Details on this clone: Its antigen is currently unknown.

This TCR was recovered from a man aged 40-50 years in good health and CMV-seronegative. The chain joins TRBV10-3 to TRBJ1-5; D may be TRBD1 (5 bases). Sequenced sample: PBMCs. DNA of the CDR3: TGTGCCATCAGTGAGTCGATTGGAGGGGAACAGCCCCAGCATTTT. Translating gives CAISESIGGEQPQHF.